The entry below describes one T cell receptor beta chain. The sample belongs to a study of OX40 agonist ivuxolimab in advanced cancers. Turning to the study itself: Age averaged around 60 years (range roughly 23 to 90), and 82.7% were male.

CDR1 and CDR2 (germline): SGHAT, FQNNGV. V was clipped by 0 bases and J by 2 bases, with 5 bases between them. The CDR3 loop spans 14 amino acids. TCRdb's table, derived via immunoSEQ multiplex PCR, lists solely in-frame clones and lacks some. The table includes over 35,000 clones, 75% to 90% detected once. V is TRBV11-2 and J is TRBJ1-3, with D hard to call. The sample consisted of CD4+ or CD8+ T cells sorted from blood, taken in a trial of the OX40 agonist ivuxolimab. The source is an adult with an advanced solid tumor such as melanoma, head and neck, liver or kidney cancer. DNA for the CDR3: TGTGCCAGCAGCTTAGACAGAACTGGAAACACCATATATTTT. Amino acid sequence: CASSLDRTGNTIYF.